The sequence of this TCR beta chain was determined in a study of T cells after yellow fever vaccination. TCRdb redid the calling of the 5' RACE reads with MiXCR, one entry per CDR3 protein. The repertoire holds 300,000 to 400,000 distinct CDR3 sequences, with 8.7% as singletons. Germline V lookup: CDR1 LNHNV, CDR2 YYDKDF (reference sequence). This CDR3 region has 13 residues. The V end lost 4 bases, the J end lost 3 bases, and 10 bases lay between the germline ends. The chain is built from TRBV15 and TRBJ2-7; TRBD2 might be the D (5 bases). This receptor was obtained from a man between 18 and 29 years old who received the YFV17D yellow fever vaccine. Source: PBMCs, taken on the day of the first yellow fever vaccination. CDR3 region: CATSTQDFYEQYF. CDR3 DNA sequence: TGTGCCACCAGCACCCAGGACTTCTACGAGCAGTACTTC.